This T cell receptor beta chain stems from a study of patients and donors after allogeneic stem cell transplantation. From the RT-PCR reads, TCRdb called clonotypes with MiXCR, one entry per CDR3 protein. The sample gives almost 90,000 distinct CDR3 sequences, just under 5% of which show up once; 2.6% is in the top ten. V gave up 0 bases and J gave up 7 bases, with 20 bases separating them. The germline V gene has CDR1 SGHRS and CDR2 YFSETQ. This CDR3 has 16 residues. This clonotype was recorded many times. This sequence originates from a human donor who was either an allogeneic HSCT recipient or a stem cell or donor lymphocyte infusion donor (not recorded which). It is not recorded whose cells these are; they may come from a transplant donor. V usage is TRBV5-1 and J usage is TRBJ2-7; tentatively, D is TRBD1 (5 bases). The specimen sequenced was blood, either unsorted or a sorted T cell fraction (not recorded which). The chain's CDR3 is CASSLDGAPTTGEQYF. The CDR3 nucleotides are TGCGCCAGCAGCTTGGATGGGGCTCCAACTACTGGGGAGCAGTACTTC.